The source of this T cell receptor beta chain is a study of T-cell memory formation after mild COVID-19. Study conclusions and caveats: Contracting CD4+ clones were located mainly in CM and EM, and CD8+ clones in EMRA. Whether day 37 second-wave clones are SARS-CoV-2-specific was not confirmed. A balance of CD4 and CD8 characterized clones contracting day 15 to 85, whereas later expanders leaned CD4+.

CDR3 length: 14 residues. CDR1 and CDR2 (germline): SGHTA, FQGNSA. With respect to this clonotype: Its target is not known. Mismatch with germline at one junction end may stem from a read error.

A single record per CDR3 protein comes from TCRdb applying MiXCR to the 5' RACE reads. Found here are 300,000 to 400,000 distinct CDR3 sequences, roughly 21% of them singletons; the top ten hold 12%. The chain joins TRBV7-2 to TRBJ2-1, with 8 nucleotides matching TRBD2. The sample taken for sequencing was PBMCs or a T cell subset sorted from them (not recorded which). The clonotype was recovered from an adult woman who had mild COVID-19 (a few samples of this study predate the infection). Cell type and time point are not known. CDR3 protein: CASNLAGLNNEQFF. The CDR3 coding sequence is TGTGCCAGCAACTTAGCGGGACTCAACAATGAGCAGTTCTTC.